These T cell receptor beta chains were read from a single sample in a study of T cells expressing NK-cell markers. Following a re-call of the 5' RACE reads, TCRdb has one entry per CDR3 protein and lacks DNA. This sample lists 300,000 to 500,000 distinct CDR3 sequences; its ten largest clones have about 10%. Sequencing was done on a sample of blood T cells: a sorted CD56 or NKG2C T cell subset, CD4+ or CD8+ T cells, or bulk PBMC T cells (not recorded which). The source is a woman between 50 and 59 years old in good health. Each CDR3 is given with its conserved first and last residue.

CASVQGPPNYGYTF,TRBJ1-2,TRBV30
CASRLGTSEAFF,TRBJ1-1,TRBV12-3/TRBV12-4
CASWEGADSTEAFF,TRBJ1-1,TRBV5-6
CASSRDPGAGSLNTQYF,TRBJ2-3,TRBV11-2
CASSRGQGLGGYTF,TRBJ1-2,TRBV12-3/TRBV12-4
CASSYSIGGRATDTQYF,TRBJ2-3,TRBV6-5
CASSPTSGISTGELFF,TRBJ2-2,TRBV10-1
CASSHAQENTGELFF,TRBJ2-2,TRBV4-2
CASSFTGGGTDTQYF,TRBJ2-3,TRBV5-5
CAISVLAGASTDTQYF,TRBJ2-3,TRBV10-3
CSALPGHSYEQYF,TRBJ2-7,TRBV29-1
CASSFVASGPPWVYNEQFF,TRBJ2-1,TRBV11-2
CSVLTESNEQFF,TRBJ2-1,TRBV29-1
CASSLGDPRNIQYF,TRBJ2-4,TRBV12-3/TRBV12-4
CASSSGTRVSTGELFF,TRBJ2-2,TRBV12-3/TRBV12-4
CASSVGVTQETQYF,TRBJ2-5,TRBV13
CANSHGGVGNEQFF,TRBJ2-1,TRBV7-9
CASSPSLGRTYNSPLHF,TRBJ1-6,TRBV12-3/TRBV12-4
CASSSGLAGDTQYF,TRBJ2-3,TRBV5-6
CASSLGRNEQFF,TRBJ2-1,TRBV5-1
CASTTTGGSFGAFF,TRBJ1-1,TRBV5-1
CASSRTLMGGELFF,TRBJ2-2,TRBV7-2
CASTGTLLYEQYF,TRBJ2-7,TRBV28
CASSLSPPGGESYEQYF,TRBJ2-7,TRBV5-8
CASRTSRRGVDEQFF,TRBJ2-1,TRBV3-1
CASSQDFASGMTSTDTQYF,TRBJ2-3,TRBV4-2
CASSLRQGSSTDTQYF,TRBJ2-3,TRBV12-3/TRBV12-4
CATSDRSPPHEQFF,TRBJ2-1,TRBV24-1
CATSRVPPQRNTEAFF,TRBJ1-1,TRBV15
CASSQFTGGWSYEQYF,TRBJ2-7,TRBV3-1
CASSTRRTAEYSNQPQHF,TRBJ1-5,TRBV6-5
CASSFEINTGGQETQYF,TRBJ2-5,TRBV12-3/TRBV12-4
CATSLQTGWDSPLHF,TRBJ1-6,TRBV15
CSARRATPYNEQFF,TRBJ2-1,TRBV20-1
CASSQHSTFFEAFF,TRBJ1-1,TRBV14
CASRGTGANNEQFF,TRBJ2-1,TRBV6-5
CASSLWESRNIQYF,TRBJ2-4,TRBV19
CASYRRTGGVQSPSGANVLTF,TRBJ2-6,TRBV12-3/TRBV12-4
CASKPLRTGELFF,TRBJ2-2,TRBV2
CASSIRQMNTEAFF,TRBJ1-1,TRBV27
CASSFGVPGPQETQYF,TRBJ2-5,TRBV5-4
CASSQDRGTRNYGYTF,TRBJ1-2,TRBV3-1
CASSLAGQGWEQFF,TRBJ2-1,TRBV11-3
CASSLGSGGSSTDTQYF,TRBJ2-3,TRBV5-1
CASSFRDRSYNEQFF,TRBJ2-1,TRBV7-2
CASSPSDRELRETQYF,TRBJ2-5,TRBV14
CASSPLMRTSGKETQYF,TRBJ2-5,TRBV27
CASSPVGNPNNEQFF,TRBJ2-1,TRBV5-1
CASSSWGLGRKDTNTGELFF,TRBJ2-2,TRBV5-1
CSASLSGQGGQPQHF,TRBJ1-5,TRBV20-1
CASSPRQGKNTEAFF,TRBJ1-1,TRBV5-1
CSASLPLGYNEQFF,TRBJ2-1,TRBV20-1
CSVRDSARGNTIYF,TRBJ1-3,TRBV20-1
CSVEDDTHTEAFF,TRBJ1-1,TRBV29-1